This T cell receptor beta chain originates from a study of blood T cell repertoires in COVID-19 (dated by TCRdb to 2020 to 2021). For context, the study as a whole: Samples from collaborators originated in the United States, Italy and Spain and spanned both the acute and convalescent phases of COVID-19. The material from the prospective study consisted of cDNA or gDNA derived from T cells, B-cell-depleted T cells, or PBMCs. The dataset comprised deeply sampled blood TCRbeta repertoires from subjects exposed to, actively infected with, or recovered from COVID-19. A freely available public database, intended as a resource for researchers studying the immune response to SARS-CoV-2, is where the repertoires were released. The samples were drawn from the first 160 participants of the ongoing ImmuneRACE study and from under 1,500 subjects provided by 6 global collaborators. The sample metadata nearly always contained a de-identified subject ID, COVID-19 status, age in years and sex. Where available, HLA class I and class II types were taken from metadata supplied by the sample provider and were not determined by assay-based typing.

What the research found in general, with its limitations: The quantity of clinical and demographic metadata differed by source and by participant and was supplied without curation.

Enrolling through a virtual design, the prospective study's participants ranged in age from about 18 to 89 years and lived across around 25 United States geographic areas. In the prospective study, participants were assigned to cohorts based on the clinical history participants reported in a screening survey and a study questionnaire. ImmuneRACE Cohort 3 recovered participants were defined by two consecutive negative NP/OP PCR tests, healthcare professional clearance, or symptom resolution. Mobile phlebotomists in the prospective study collected whole blood, serum and a nasopharyngeal or oropharyngeal swab from every participant. Over a roughly 2-month period, participants in the prospective study had the option of providing additional blood draws and questionnaires. Blood samples from the prospective study were shipped frozen or at room temperature prior to DNA extraction. About this clone itself: It has no known antigen specificity. No per-base quality is available; no much larger clone lies one base away.

TCRbeta CDR3 regions were amplified from genomic DNA using the immunoSEQ Assay, a bias-controlled multiplex PCR. Concerning the study's data processing: Nucleated cell counts per sample were estimated from amplification of reference gene primers within the assay. To quantify the absolute abundance of each unique TCRbeta CDR3 rearrangement, sequence reads were collapsed and filtered. For each sample, productive Simpson clonality was calculated as the square root of Simpson's diversity index across productive rearrangements. What TCRdb holds here is the immuneACCESS table cut down to in-frame rearrangements. Part of the clones is not present; checked against another copy, under half of the missing clones reflect an unresolved V gene, and the others are unexplained. Clonal size and the V and J genes are those of that table, whereas D and trimming came from the DNA. The sample table records roughly 130,000 clones; around 88% of these occur just once. Of the sample, 2.3% is held by the ten largest clones.

Relative to germline, V is 5 bases shorter and J is 0 bases shorter, with 10 bases between their ends. CDR1 and CDR2, per the germline V gene (reference sequence), are SEHNR and FQNEAQ. The CDR3 measures 15 amino acids from cysteine to phenylalanine. Only the CDR3 DNA stays, 45 bases, in frame from base 1. This receptor was obtained from a woman between 50 and 59 years old who had recovered from COVID-19. Source material: PBMCs or T cells enriched from blood (not recorded which). The sequence is built from TRBV7-9 and TRBJ2-2; the D gene is perhaps TRBD1, on 6 matching bases. This receptor carries the CDR3 CASSPGTTNTGELFF. The DNA sequence is TGTGCCAGCAGCCCCGGGACAACGAACACCGGGGAGCTGTTTTTT.